What follows describes a single TCR beta chain. Its antigen is still unknown. Base qualities are not provided; no much larger clone lies one nucleotide away. The sample comes from a study of T cell changes during pregnancy in multiple sclerosis (dated by TCRdb to 2018 to 2020). With respect to the entire study: The study looked at changes in the T cell repertoire across pregnancy in women with multiple sclerosis.

CDR1 and CDR2 are read off the germline V gene as WSHSY and SAAADI. For this chain, trimming is 5 bases at the V end and 5 bases at the J end, and the number of junction bases without a gene match is 9. The CDR3 starts with the cysteine, ends with the phenylalanine, and has 15 residues. The only DNA kept is the CDR3, 45 bases in frame from the first base. The library relied on the immunoSEQ multiplex PCR assay. TCRdb carries this immuneACCESS record with in-frame sequences only. Its versions omit some clonotypes, under half of them owing to an unresolved V gene in the studies checked, with the rest unexplained. The table for this sample lists some 41,000 clones; roughly 93% of them were counted only once. Roughly 8.3% of the sample lies in the top ten.

The sequence came from a female donor with multiple sclerosis, enrolled in a pregnancy study. The sample in question was CD8+ T cells from peripheral blood mononuclear cells, obtained in the third trimester of pregnancy. This chain joins TRBV10-2 to TRBJ2-7, with 10 bases aligning to TRBD2. CDR3 sequence: CASSNLAGGYNEQYF. The nucleotide sequence reads TGCGCCAGCAGTAACTTAGCGGGAGGATACAACGAGCAGTACTTC.